The rows below give T cell receptor beta chains drawn from one sample of a study of blood T cells in healthy people across ages. In TCRdb, the 5' RACE reads were re-called with MiXCR into one record per CDR3 protein. The sample includes 450,000 to 700,000 distinct CDR3 sequences, approximately 27% seen only once; the top ten take roughly 20%. Material: blood. These receptors originate from a woman aged 70-85 years in good health. Both conserved end residues are part of each CDR3. A D gene is named only where the DNA matches it firmly. Size is omitted from some rows. Given values are once, few, many or a class for expanded clones.

clone size	D gene	J gene	V gene	CDR3 protein	CDR3 DNA
NA	NA	TRBJ2-6	TRBV7-9	CASSLSVLTF	TGTGCCAGCAGCTTGTCCGTCCTGACTTTC
few	NA	TRBJ2-3	TRBV29-1	CSVDGVTSTDTQYF	TGCAGCGTTGACGGGGTCACTAGCACAGATACGCAGTATTTT
few	NA	TRBJ2-7	TRBV24-1	CAPLQWGPYEQYF	TGTGCCCCTCTCCAATGGGGGCCCTACGAGCAGTACTTC
NA	NA	TRBJ2-3	TRBV5-1	CASSPEWASTDTQYF	TGCGCCAGCAGCCCCGAATGGGCTAGCACAGATACGCAGTATTTT
few	NA	TRBJ2-5	TRBV4-1	CASSQRQGGQETQYF	TGCGCCAGCAGCCAAAGGCAGGGTGGCCAAGAGACCCAGTACTTC
many	NA	TRBJ2-3	TRBV7-2	CASSLAGPTDTQYF	TGTGCCAGCAGCTTAGCGGGCCCCACAGATACGCAGTATTTT
NA	NA	TRBJ1-2	TRBV20-1	CSASFGQSFNYGYTF	TGCAGTGCTAGTTTCGGGCAGTCCTTTAACTATGGCTACACCTTC
NA	NA	TRBJ2-1	TRBV3-1	CASVSFGRGNEQLF	NA
NA	NA	TRBJ2-2	TRBV7-2	CASTYFPNTGELFF	TGTGCCAGCACCTACTTCCCGAACACCGGGGAGCTGTTTTTT
few	NA	TRBJ1-2	TRBV7-8	CASSLLRSEDYGYTF	TGTGCCAGCAGCTTATTGCGGTCGGAGGACTATGGCTACACCTTC
NA	TRBD1	TRBJ1-2	TRBV4-1	CASSHATGDGYTF	TGCGCCAGCAGCCATGCTACAGGGGATGGCTACACCTTC
few	NA	TRBJ2-5	TRBV7-6	CASSLPGARGQETQYF	TGTGCCAGCAGCTTACCCGGGGCGAGGGGCCAAGAGACCCAGTACTTC
few	NA	TRBJ2-3	TRBV5-1	CASSLVRRARTDTQYF	TGCGCCAGCAGCTTGGTAAGGAGAGCACGCACAGATACGCAGTATTTT
NA	NA	TRBJ2-2	TRBV9	CASSVGPPGGTGELFF	TGTGCCAGCAGCGTAGGCCCGCCCGGGGGTACCGGGGAGCTGTTTTTT
few	NA	TRBJ2-1	TRBV7-9	CASSYNLNEQFF	TGTGCCAGCAGCTACAACCTCAATGAGCAGTTCTTC
few	NA	TRBJ2-1	TRBV2	CASSSTRGEGNEQFF	TGTGCCAGCAGTTCGACTAGGGGCGAGGGAAATGAGCAGTTCTTC
NA	TRBD1	TRBJ1-1	TRBV6-5	CASTAPGQGVTEAFF	TGTGCCAGCACCGCACCGGGACAGGGAGTCACTGAAGCTTTCTTT
NA	NA	TRBJ1-2	TRBV11-2	CASSPTRAPGATF	TGTGCCAGCAGCCCGACACGGGCCCCCGGAGCCACCTTC
NA	NA	TRBJ1-1	TRBV20-1	CSARDPPGPGSLF	TGCAGTGCTAGAGATCCGCCCGGCCCCGGGTCCCTGTTT
NA	NA	TRBJ2-1	TRBV7-2	CASSSLAGYNEQFF	TGTGCCAGCAGCTCGCTAGCAGGATACAATGAGCAGTTCTTC
few	NA	TRBJ1-1	TRBV7-9	CASNRDLSTEAFF	TGTGCCAGCAACAGGGATTTGAGCACTGAAGCTTTCTTT
few	NA	TRBJ2-5	TRBV4-3	CASSRSRGEETQYF	TGCGCCAGCAGCCGCAGCAGGGGCGAAGAGACCCAGTACTTC
few	TRBD1	TRBJ2-7	TRBV20-1	CRGTGAYEQYF	TGCAGAGGGACAGGGGCCTACGAGCAGTACTTC
few	NA	TRBJ1-2	TRBV28	CASSFGSRPAYGYTF	TGTGCCAGCAGTTTCGGTTCCAGGCCAGCCTATGGCTACACCTTC
few	TRBD1	TRBJ2-3	TRBV29-1	CSVSGTGLTDTQYF	TGCAGCGTTTCCGGGACAGGACTCACAGATACGCAGTATTTT
few	TRBD2	TRBJ2-5	TRBV6-2/TRBV6-3	CASRPLRRGTQETQYF	TGTGCCAGCAGGCCCTTGAGGCGGGGGACCCAAGAGACCCAGTACTTC
NA	TRBD2	TRBJ2-7	TRBV4-2	CASSLHASGGTYEQYF	TGTGCCAGCAGCCTGCATGCGTCGGGAGGTACCTACGAGCAGTACTTC
NA	NA	TRBJ2-1	TRBV3-1	CASSQIRDFNNEQFF	TGTGCCAGCAGCCAAATCCGGGACTTCAACAATGAGCAGTTCTTC
few	TRBD1	TRBJ2-7	TRBV20-1	CSARKQGGYEQYF	TGCAGTGCTAGAAAACAGGGGGGCTACGAGCAGTACTTC
few	NA	TRBJ2-1	TRBV5-1	CASSFSSSYNEQFF	TGCGCCAGCAGCTTTTCTAGCTCCTATAATGAGCAGTTCTTC
few	TRBD1	TRBJ2-1	TRBV12-3/TRBV12-4	CASTQRGTGYNEQFF	TGTGCCAGCACCCAAAGGGGGACAGGGTACAATGAGCAGTTCTTC
few	NA	TRBJ1-2	TRBV15	CATSRDLGGYTF	TGTGCCACCAGCAGAGATTTGGGCGGCTACACCTTC
few	NA	TRBJ2-7	TRBV7-2	CASSLGRATYEQYF	TGTGCCAGCAGCTTAGGAAGGGCCACCTACGAGCAGTACTTC
few	NA	TRBJ2-6	TRBV7-3	CASSLTPVVGANVLTF	TGTGCCAGCAGCTTAACCCCGGTGGTTGGGGCCAACGTCCTGACTTTC
few	TRBD1	TRBJ2-1	TRBV11-3	CASSFSQTGREQFF	TGTGCCAGCAGCTTTTCACAGACAGGGCGAGAGCAGTTCTTC
NA	NA	TRBJ1-2	TRBV15	CATSWGLTSGYTF	TGTGCCACCAGCTGGGGGCTAACAAGCGGCTACACCTTC
NA	TRBD2	TRBJ2-4	TRBV6-2/TRBV6-3	CASSSSGGAENIQYF	TGTGCCAGCAGTTCGAGCGGGGGGGCCGAAAACATTCAGTACTTC
NA	NA	TRBJ2-7	TRBV27	CASSNDRICKGDEQYF	TGTGCCAGCAGTAATGACAGGATTTGCAAAGGTGACGAGCAGTACTTC
few	TRBD2	TRBJ2-1	TRBV6-1	CASKRAGGIYNEQFF	TGTGCCAGCAAGAGAGCGGGGGGGATATACAATGAGCAGTTCTTC
NA	NA	TRBJ2-7	TRBV5-1	CASSLYGGSEQYF	TGCGCCAGCAGCTTGTATGGGGGGAGCGAGCAGTACTTC
NA	NA	TRBJ2-5	TRBV6-2/TRBV6-3	CASSPLGRGSSQETQYF	TGTGCCAGCAGCCCCTTAGGGCGCGGAAGTTCCCAAGAGACCCAGTACTTC
few	NA	TRBJ1-6	TRBV5-1	CASSLGTADNSPLHF	TGCGCCAGCAGCTTGGGGACAGCAGATAATTCACCCCTCCACTTT
NA	NA	TRBJ1-3	TRBV9	CASSAIDPPGNTIYF	TGTGCCAGCAGCGCCATAGACCCCCCTGGAAACACCATATATTTT
few	TRBD1	TRBJ1-2	TRBV6-5	CASRGQGGGYIF	TGTGCCAGCCGAGGACAGGGAGGTGGCTACATCTTC
few	NA	TRBJ1-1	TRBV10-3	CAISGGDLAGTEAFF	TGTGCCATCAGTGGAGGGGACCTTGCGGGGACTGAAGCTTTCTTT
few	NA	TRBJ1-2	TRBV24-1	CATSDPRGYYGYTF	TGTGCCACCAGTGATCCCCGGGGATACTATGGCTACACCTTC
many	TRBD1	TRBJ2-5	TRBV5-8	CASSSDRGRETQYF	TGTGCCAGCAGCTCGGACAGGGGAAGAGAGACCCAGTACTTC
once	NA	TRBJ1-5	TRBV30	CAWSVTSNQPQHF	TGTGCCTGGAGTGTAACCAGCAATCAGCCCCAGCATTTT
NA	TRBD1	TRBJ1-4	TRBV20-1	CSARDLRTGVEKLFF	TGCAGTGCTAGAGATCTTAGGACAGGGGTAGAAAAACTGTTTTTT
few	NA	TRBJ1-4	TRBV7-9	CASSLGLAGEKLFF	TGTGCCAGCAGCTTAGGACTGGCGGGAGAAAAACTGTTTTTT
NA	NA	TRBJ1-2	TRBV12-3/TRBV12-4	CASRPRGAVGYTF	TGTGCCAGCAGACCCCGGGGGGCCGTTGGCTACACCTTC
NA	NA	TRBJ2-7	TRBV29-1	CSVERAGQPYEQYF	TGCAGCGTTGAACGGGCCGGACAGCCCTACGAGCAGTACTTC
NA	NA	TRBJ2-3	TRBV11-2	CASSLAAATLKGDTQYF	TGTGCCAGCAGCTTAGCGGCAGCGACTTTAAAGGGGGATACGCAGTATTTT
NA	NA	TRBJ1-1	TRBV11-3	CASSKELDTEAFF	TGTGCCAGCAGCAAAGAACTTGACACTGAAGCTTTCTTT
NA	NA	TRBJ2-3	TRBV4-2	CASSQDRGGSSYF	TGTGCCAGCAGCCAAGATAGAGGAGGCTCCTCGTATTTT
few	NA	TRBJ1-2	TRBV7-9	CASRFEWSGYTF	TGTGCCAGCAGATTTGAGTGGAGTGGCTACACCTTC
NA	NA	TRBJ1-2	TRBV7-2	CASSHTSGQGRGGGYTF	TGTGCCAGCAGCCATACCTCAGGGCAGGGGCGAGGGGGTGGCTACACCTTC
NA	TRBD1	TRBJ1-6	TRBV9	CASSPRTGSSPLHF	TGTGCCAGCAGCCCCCGGACAGGGTCTTCACCCCTCCACTTT
NA	NA	TRBJ2-7	TRBV7-2	CASSLVGASYEQNF	TGTGCCAGCAGCTTAGTGGGGGCCAGTTACGAGCAGAACTTC
NA	NA	TRBJ2-1	TRBV4-3	CASSQDRKKQFF	TGCGCCAGCAGCCAAGATCGCAAAAAGCAGTTCTTC